This T cell receptor (beta chain) was sequenced for a study of CD8+ T cells in alopecia areata. Study results and limitations: Affected scalp, especially in alopecia totalis/universalis, had a higher clonality than normal scalp did.

For this clone: The antigen is unknown.

Between the trimmed V and J ends, which lost 8 bases and 2 bases, there was a span of 9 bases. This CDR3 comprises 12 residues. CDR1 is MNHEY, CDR2 SVGAGI, per germline. Reverse transcribed after extraction, RNA yielded cDNA as the sequencing template. Assay used: immunoSEQ multiplex PCR; TCRdb lists only in-frame clones, some missing. The profile shows some 130,000 clones, approximately 49% of them singletons. This material consisted of CD8+ T cells sorted from blood, taken at week 0. The chain links TRBV6-5 to TRBJ2-5; either TRBD1 or TRBD2 may supply D (5 bases each). The TCR sequence derives from a human donor with alopecia areata. CDR3 protein: CASAGAQETQYF. The CDR3 nucleotides are TGTGCCAGCGCCGGGGCGCAAGAGACCCAGTACTTC.